The T cell receptor (beta chain) under discussion was sequenced for a study of sequential checkpoint blockade in melanoma. Treatment reported: randomized to nivolumab then ipilimumab (arm A) or the reverse (arm B). Data came from immunoSEQ multiplex PCR; TCRdb stores just in-frame clones and leaves some out. The repertoire holds more than 10,000 clones, over 65% seen once, with less than 30% in the top ten. CDR1 is SGDLS, CDR2 YYNGEE, per germline. V lost 7 bases to trimming and J lost 6 bases; unmatched junction nucleotides: 5. This CDR3 has 12 residues. The TCR originated in a human donor with melanoma. The chain joins TRBV9 to TRBJ1-2, with TRBD1 matching 8 bases. The material sequenced was CD8+ T cells sorted from blood (inferred from file names), taken from a patient given nivolumab and ipilimumab in sequence. The DNA for the CDR3 is TGTGCCAGCGGGCAGGGGGCAGATGGCTACACCTTC. The encoded protein is CASGQGADGYTF.